This record covers a single T cell receptor beta chain. Antigen unknown. Trimming took 2 bases from V and 5 from J, leaving 10 bases between them. Germline assignment: CDR1 SGHRS and CDR2 YFSETQ. CDR3 length: 13 residues. Healthy bone marrow donors formed the donor group. The data originate from a study of cytomegalovirus exposure and HLA in healthy donors. Findings and caveats of the study: A missense variant in DCLRE1C was later tied to TCR beta V- and J-gene trimming.

Vbeta (60) and Jbeta (13) primers were used in the PCR. Here immunoSEQ multiplex PCR was the method, and the copy in TCRdb shows in-frame clones only, minus some. The table lists roughly 150,000 clones, 70% of them singletons. The receptor comes from a woman aged 55-70 years in good health and CMV-seropositive. The sample taken for sequencing was PBMCs. V and J are TRBV5-1 and TRBJ1-2; D is ambiguous. Here the CDR3 DNA reads TGCGCCAGCAGCTTTTCGGGAGAGTATGGCTACACCTTC. This encodes CASSFSGEYGYTF. Full variable domain (remainder filled in from reference TRBV5-1 and TRBJ1-2): KAGVTQTPRYLIKTRGQQVTLSCSPISGHRSVSWYQQTPGQGLQFLFEYFSETQRNKGNFPGRFSGRQFSNSRSEMNVSTLELGDSALYLCASSFSGEYGYTFGSGTRLTVV.